These 7 T cell receptor beta chains were all obtained from the same sample, sequenced in a study of T cell responses to AZD1222 COVID-19 vaccine. Using immunoSEQ multiplex PCR, the repertoire was profiled, and TCRdb retains in-frame clones only, with some absent. The sample records under 150,000 clones, nearly 90% being singletons. Sequenced here: peripheral blood, sampled 28 days after the second AZD1222 dose. These receptors were collected from an adult who received the AZD1222 COVID-19 vaccine.

The genes are TRBV29-1 and TRBJ2-1; D not certain. The CDR3 extends over 11 amino acids. Trimming left V 6 bases short and J 7 bases short, with 10 bases between. Germline-derived CDR1 and CDR2 are SQVTM and ANQGSEA. The DNA of the CDR3 is TGCAGCGTCACCTCAGGTAATGAGCAGTTCTTC. Its translation is CSVTSGNEQFF.

The chain employs TRBV9 and TRBJ1-5; D remains unclear. Looked up from germline, CDR1 is SGDLS and CDR2 is YYNGEE. With 4 bases removed from V and 4 bases from J, the gap between germline ends came to 12 bases. The CDR3 covers 14 residues. The CDR3 DNA is TGTGCCAGCAGCCCTCGGCTAGGTAATCAGCCCCAGCATTTT. This translates into CASSPRLGNQPQHF. The whole variable domain, remainder taken from reference TRBV9 and TRBJ1-5, is DSGVTQTPKHLITATGQRVTLRCSPRSGDLSVYWYQQSLDQGLQFLIQYYNGEERAKGNILERFSAQQFPDLHSELNLSSLELGDSALYFCASSPRLGNQPQHFGDGTRLSIL.

J is TRBJ1-6 and V is TRBV7-9; 8 positions match TRBD1. The ends lost 0 bases at V and 9 bases at J; junction bases unmatched: 10. Germline lookup yields CDR1 SEHNR and CDR2 FQNEAQ (reference sequence). The CDR3 is 17 residues long. The CDR3 coding sequence is TGTGCCAGCAGCTTAGCGACAGGGGCGTTATTTGGTTCACCCCTCCACTTT. Translating it yields CASSLATGALFGSPLHF.

This chain connects TRBV6-4 to TRBJ2-7; maybe TRBD1 (5 bases). The V end was cut by 6 bases, the J end by 6 bases, with 27 bases between. The CDR3 is made up of 17 amino acids. The germline CDR1 and CDR2 sequences are MRHNA and SNTAGT. DNA for the CDR3: TGTGCCAGCAGGGGCAGGGCACCTAAAAAGATCACGGGCGAGCAGTACTTC. Protein: CASRGRAPKKITGEQYF.

The rearrangement links TRBV27 to TRBJ1-6; D remains ambiguous. V was pared by 8 bases and J by 10 bases, with 15 bases between. Germline V gene sequence: CDR1 MNHEY, CDR2 SMNVEV (reference sequence). The CDR3 contains 13 residues. The CDR3 DNA is TGTGCCAGCGGGTCAAGAGGCGGATCACCCCTCCACTTT. Its protein product is CASGSRGGSPLHF.

With regard to this clone: This sample also contains other DNA sequences that code for the same CDR3. The V gene is TRBV7-2, the J gene TRBJ1-6; D might be TRBD1 (5 bases). Per the germline V gene, CDR1 is SGHTA and CDR2 is FQGNSA. The CDR3 runs to 14 residues. The V end lost 2 bases, the J end lost 4 bases, and 6 bases lay between the germline ends. CDR3 region: CASSLQGYNSPLHF. Written as DNA, the CDR3 is TGTGCCAGCAGCTTACAGGGATATAATTCACCCCTCCACTTT.

The chain employs TRBV15 and TRBJ2-7; D is unresolved. This CDR3 spans 15 amino acids. Germline CDR1 is LNHNV and CDR2 is YYDKDF (reference sequence). Trimming took 2 bases from V and 0 from J, leaving 11 bases between them. This CDR3 reads CATSRQVASSYEQYF. Here the CDR3 DNA reads TGTGCCACCAGCAGACAGGTGGCGAGCTCCTACGAGCAGTACTTC.